This T cell receptor (beta chain) was retrieved from a study of blood T cell repertoires in COVID-19. Study information: Samples taken during acute and convalescent COVID-19 were collected in the United States, Italy and Spain. The analysed material was cDNA or gDNA that came from T cells, B-cell-depleted T cells, or PBMCs.

As handled by the study authors: It was from reference gene primer amplification that nucleated cell counts were estimated. The repertoire was sequenced with immunoSEQ multiplex PCR; TCRdb's copy has only in-frame clones and lacks some. The V and J calls and clone size come from that table; D and trimming were worked out from the DNA. In the table there are some 200,000 clones, around 90% of which are singletons. Grouping used clinical history reported by participants in a survey and questionnaire. Germline CDR1 is SEHNR and CDR2 is FQNEAQ (reference sequence). The V and J ends lost 6 bases and 0 bases respectively, with 5 bases between them. The CDR3 has 12 amino acids.

The V call is TRBV7-9, the J call TRBJ1-1; no firm D call. Sequencing was carried out using PBMCs or T cells enriched from blood (not recorded which). The source of this sequence is a young man with acute COVID-19. CDR3 in amino acids: CASREMNTEAFF. The CDR3, as DNA: TGTGCCAGCAGGGAGATGAACACTGAAGCTTTCTTT.